The sequence of this TCR beta chain was determined in a study of CD8 T cells in Susac syndrome. On the study more broadly: Active disease was present in 5 or 6 of the sequenced Susac syndrome patients, and remission in under ten. When their blood was taken, the Susac syndrome patients had either not yet had any therapy, were taking corticosteroids, or were taking intravenous immunoglobulin alone.

With random hexamers, 0.5 to 1 ug RNA was reverse transcribed. Multiplex PCR with immunoSEQ amplified the TCR beta CDR3 across 54 Vbeta and 13 Jbeta. TCRdb re-derived calls from the immunoSEQ multiplex PCR reads in MiXCR, one entry per CDR3 protein. The top ten clones hold around 0.12% of a sample with roughly 160,000 distinct CDR3 sequences, more than 95% of them seen once. The CDR3 is 15 amino acids. V dropped 2 bases and J dropped 6; count of bases not matched to a gene: 10. Looked up from germline, CDR1 is LGHDT and CDR2 is YNNKEL (reference sequence). The sample taken for sequencing was CD4+ T cells from PBMCs. This chain links TRBV3-1 with TRBJ2-7; 7 bases align to TRBD2. This receptor was obtained from a human donor with Susac syndrome. Here the CDR3 reads CASSQRGLAEAEQYF. The DNA for the CDR3 is TGTGCCAGCAGCCAAAGAGGGCTAGCGGAGGCCGAGCAGTACTTC.